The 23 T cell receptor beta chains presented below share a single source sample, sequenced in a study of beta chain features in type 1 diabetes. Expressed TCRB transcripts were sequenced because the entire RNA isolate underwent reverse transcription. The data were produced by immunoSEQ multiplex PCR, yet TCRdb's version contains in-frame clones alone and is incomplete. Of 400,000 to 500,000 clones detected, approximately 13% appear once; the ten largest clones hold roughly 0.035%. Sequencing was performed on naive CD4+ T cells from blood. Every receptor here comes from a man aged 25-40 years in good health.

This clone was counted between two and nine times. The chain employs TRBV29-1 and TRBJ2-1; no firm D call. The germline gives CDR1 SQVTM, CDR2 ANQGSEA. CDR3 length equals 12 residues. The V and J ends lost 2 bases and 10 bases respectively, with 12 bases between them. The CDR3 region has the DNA TGCAGCGTTGAATGGGTGGCGCAAGAGCAGTTCTTC. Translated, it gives CSVEWVAQEQFF.

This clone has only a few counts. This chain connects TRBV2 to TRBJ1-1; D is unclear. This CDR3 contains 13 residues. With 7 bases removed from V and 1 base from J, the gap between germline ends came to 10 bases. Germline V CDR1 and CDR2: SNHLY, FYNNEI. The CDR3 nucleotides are TGTGCCAGCACTTTGAGCGCGAACACTGAAGCTTTCTTT. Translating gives CASTLSANTEAFF.

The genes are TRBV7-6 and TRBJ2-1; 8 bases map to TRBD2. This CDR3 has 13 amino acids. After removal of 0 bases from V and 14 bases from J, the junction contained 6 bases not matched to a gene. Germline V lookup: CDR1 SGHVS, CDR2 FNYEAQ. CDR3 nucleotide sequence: TGTGCCAGCAGCTTAGCAGATAGCGGGACTAAGTTCTTC. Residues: CASSLADSGTKFF.

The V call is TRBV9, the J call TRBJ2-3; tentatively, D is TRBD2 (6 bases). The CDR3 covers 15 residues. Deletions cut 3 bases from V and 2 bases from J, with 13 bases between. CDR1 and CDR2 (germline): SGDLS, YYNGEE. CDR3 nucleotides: TGTGCCAGCAGCGGAAAGACTAGTTTCACAGATACGCAGTATTTT. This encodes CASSGKTSFTDTQYF.

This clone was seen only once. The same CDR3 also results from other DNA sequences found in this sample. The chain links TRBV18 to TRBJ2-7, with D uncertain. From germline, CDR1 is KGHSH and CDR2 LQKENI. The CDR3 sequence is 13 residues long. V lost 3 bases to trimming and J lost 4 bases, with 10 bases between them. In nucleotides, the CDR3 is TGTGCCAGCTCACCCTCCGGGTCATACGAGCAGTACGTC. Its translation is CASSPSGSYEQYV.

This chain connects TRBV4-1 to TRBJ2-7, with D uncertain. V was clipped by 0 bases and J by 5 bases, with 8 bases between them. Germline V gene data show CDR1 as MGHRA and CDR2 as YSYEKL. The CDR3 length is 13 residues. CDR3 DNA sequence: TGCGCCAGCAGCCAAGATCATCGGGACGAGCAGTACTTC. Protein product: CASSQDHRDEQYF.

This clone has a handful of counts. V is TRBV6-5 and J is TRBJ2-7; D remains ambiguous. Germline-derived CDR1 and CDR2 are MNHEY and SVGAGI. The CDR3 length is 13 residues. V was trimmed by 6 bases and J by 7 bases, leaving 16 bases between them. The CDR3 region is CASRKTYQGEQYV. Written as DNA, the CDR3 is TGTGCCAGCAGAAAGACCTACCAAGGGGAGCAGTACGTC.

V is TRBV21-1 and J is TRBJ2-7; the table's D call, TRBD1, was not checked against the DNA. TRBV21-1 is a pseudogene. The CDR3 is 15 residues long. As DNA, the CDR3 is TGTGCCAGCAGCAAAGAACAAGTGGACAGGGGCCCCAGAACCGTC. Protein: CASSKEQVDRGPRTV.

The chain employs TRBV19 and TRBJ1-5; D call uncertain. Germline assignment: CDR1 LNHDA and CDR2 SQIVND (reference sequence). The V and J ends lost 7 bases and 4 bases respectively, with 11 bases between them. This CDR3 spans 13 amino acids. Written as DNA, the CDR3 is TGTGCCAGTAATGTGCCGGGAAATCAGCCCCAGCATTTT. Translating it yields CASNVPGNQPQHF.

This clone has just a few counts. The CDR3 is CASSPITGVSNEQYF. Here the CDR3 DNA reads TGTGCCAGCAGCCCAATAACAGGGGTAAGCAACGAGCAGTACTTC. The chain carries TRBV5-4 and TRBJ2-7, with TRBD1 matching over 7 bases. CDR1 and CDR2 from the germline V gene are SGHNT and YYREEE (reference sequence). V shed 4 bases, J shed 5 bases, and the junction held 12 bases outside the gene matches. CDR3 length: 15 residues.

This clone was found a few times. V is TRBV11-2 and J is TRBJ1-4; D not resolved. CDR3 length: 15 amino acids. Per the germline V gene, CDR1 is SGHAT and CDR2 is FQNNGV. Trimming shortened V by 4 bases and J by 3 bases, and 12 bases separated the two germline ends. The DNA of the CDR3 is TGTGCCAGCAGCTCGAACGGGATGGCTAATGAAAAACTGTTTTTT. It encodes CASSSNGMANEKLFF. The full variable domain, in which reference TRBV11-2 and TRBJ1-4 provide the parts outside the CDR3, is EAGVAQSPRYKIIEKRQSVAFWCNPISGHATLYWYQQILGQGPKLLIQFQNNGVVDDSQLPKDRFSAERLKGVDSTLKIQPAKLEDSAVYLCASSSNGMANEKLFFGSGTQLSVL.

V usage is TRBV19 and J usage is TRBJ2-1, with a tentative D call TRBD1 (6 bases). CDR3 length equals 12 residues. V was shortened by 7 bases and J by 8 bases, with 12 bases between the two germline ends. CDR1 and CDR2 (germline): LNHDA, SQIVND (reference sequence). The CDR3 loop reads CASKPQGYEQFF. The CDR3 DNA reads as TGTGCCAGTAAGCCACAGGGATATGAGCAGTTCTTC.

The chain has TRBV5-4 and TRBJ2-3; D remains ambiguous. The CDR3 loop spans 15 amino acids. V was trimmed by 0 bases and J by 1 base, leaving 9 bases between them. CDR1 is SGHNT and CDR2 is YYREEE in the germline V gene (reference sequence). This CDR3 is CASSLESTRTDTQYF. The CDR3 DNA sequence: TGTGCCAGCAGCTTGGAATCTACACGCACAGATACGCAGTATTTT.

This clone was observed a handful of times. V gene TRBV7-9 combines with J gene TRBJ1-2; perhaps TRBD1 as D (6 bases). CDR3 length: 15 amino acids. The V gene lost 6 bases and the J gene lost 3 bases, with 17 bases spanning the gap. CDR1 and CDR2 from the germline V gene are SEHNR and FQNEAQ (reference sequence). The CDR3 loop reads CASSLIRTEYYGYTF. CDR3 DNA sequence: TGTGCCAGCAGTCTAATTCGGACAGAGTACTATGGCTACACCTTC.

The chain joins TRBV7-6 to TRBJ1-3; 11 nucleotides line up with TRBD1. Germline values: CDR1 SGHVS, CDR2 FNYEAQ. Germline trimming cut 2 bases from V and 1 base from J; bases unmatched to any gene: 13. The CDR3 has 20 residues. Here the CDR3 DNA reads TGTGCCAGCAGCTTATCCAACCCGGACAGGGGGCTGTGGTCTGGAAACACCATATATTTT. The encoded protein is CASSLSNPDRGLWSGNTIYF.

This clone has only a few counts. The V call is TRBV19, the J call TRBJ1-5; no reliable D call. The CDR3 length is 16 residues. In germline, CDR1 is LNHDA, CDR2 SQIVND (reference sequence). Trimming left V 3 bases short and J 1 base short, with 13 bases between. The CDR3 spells CASSILPELSNQPQHF. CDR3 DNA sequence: TGTGCCAGTAGTATCCTGCCCGAGCTCAGCAATCAGCCCCAGCATTTT.

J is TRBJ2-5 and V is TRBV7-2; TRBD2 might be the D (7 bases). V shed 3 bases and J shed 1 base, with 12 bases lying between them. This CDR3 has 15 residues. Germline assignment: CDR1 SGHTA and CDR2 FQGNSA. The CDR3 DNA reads TGTGCCAGCAGCTTTGGCCGGGGGGCCCAAGAGACCCAGTACTTC. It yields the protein CASSFGRGAQETQYF.

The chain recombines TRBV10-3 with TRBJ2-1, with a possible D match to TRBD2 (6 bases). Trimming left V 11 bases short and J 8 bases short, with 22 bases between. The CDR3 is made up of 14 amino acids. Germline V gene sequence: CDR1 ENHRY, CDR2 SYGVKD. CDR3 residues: CASSLGGREDEQFF. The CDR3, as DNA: TGTGCCTCCTCTCTCGGTGGCAGGGAGGATGAGCAGTTCTTC.

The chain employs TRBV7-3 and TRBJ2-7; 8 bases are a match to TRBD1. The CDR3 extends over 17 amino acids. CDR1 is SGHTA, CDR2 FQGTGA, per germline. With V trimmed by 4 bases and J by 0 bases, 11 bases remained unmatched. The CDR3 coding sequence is TGTGCCAGCAGCTCTGACCTCTGGACAGGGCCCTCCTACGAGCAGTACGTC. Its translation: CASSSDLWTGPSYEQYV.

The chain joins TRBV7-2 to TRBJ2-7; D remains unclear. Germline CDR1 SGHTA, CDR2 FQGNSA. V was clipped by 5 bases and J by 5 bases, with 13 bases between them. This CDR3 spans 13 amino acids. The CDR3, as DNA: TGTGCCAGCAGCCCCGGGTGGTCGGACGAGCAGTACTTC. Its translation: CASSPGWSDEQYF.

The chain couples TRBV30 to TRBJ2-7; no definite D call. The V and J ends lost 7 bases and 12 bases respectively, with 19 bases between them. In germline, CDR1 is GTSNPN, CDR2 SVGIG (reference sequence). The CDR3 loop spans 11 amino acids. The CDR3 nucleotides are TGTGCCTTTCCCGGGTCCCCCTTGTGGTACGTC. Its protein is CAFPGSPLWYV.

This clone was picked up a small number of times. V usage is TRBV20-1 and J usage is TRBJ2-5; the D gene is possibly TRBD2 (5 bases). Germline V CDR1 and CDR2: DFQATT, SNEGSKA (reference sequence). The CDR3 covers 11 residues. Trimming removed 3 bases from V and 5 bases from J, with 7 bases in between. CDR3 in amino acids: CSAREVETQYF. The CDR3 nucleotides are TGCAGTGCTAGGGAGGTGGAGACCCAGTACTTC.

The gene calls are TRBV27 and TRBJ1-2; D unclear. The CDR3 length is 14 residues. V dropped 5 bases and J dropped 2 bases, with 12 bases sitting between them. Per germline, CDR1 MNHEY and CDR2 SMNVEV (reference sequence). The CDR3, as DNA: TGTGCCAGCAGTCCCCGGACGGGCAACTATGGCTACACCTTC. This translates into CASSPRTGNYGYTF.